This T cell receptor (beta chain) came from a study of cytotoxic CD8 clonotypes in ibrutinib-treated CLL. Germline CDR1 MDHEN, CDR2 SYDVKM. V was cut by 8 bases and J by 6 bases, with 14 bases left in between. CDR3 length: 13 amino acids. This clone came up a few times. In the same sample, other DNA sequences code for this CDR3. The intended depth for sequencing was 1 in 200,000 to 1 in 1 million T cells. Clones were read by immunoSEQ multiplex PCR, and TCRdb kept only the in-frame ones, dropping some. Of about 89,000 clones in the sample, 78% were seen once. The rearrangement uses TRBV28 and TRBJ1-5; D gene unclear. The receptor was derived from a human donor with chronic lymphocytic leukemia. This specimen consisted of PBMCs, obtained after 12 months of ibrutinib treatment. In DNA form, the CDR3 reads TGTGCCAGCGGCTTGGGGTTTGGTCAGCCCCAGCATTTT. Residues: CASGLGFGQPQHF.